The source of this TCR beta chain is a study of CD8+CD57+ T cells in acquired aplastic anemia. Study summary: CD4+ cell libraries from healthy donors averaged around 11 million reads. General observations from the study: Patients and controls had CD8+ Simpson's diversity values that were not significantly distinct. Patients and controls shared approximately 30 CD8+ CDR3 sequences, highly expressed in patients.

TCR beta VDJ and CDR3 were profiled, and genomic DNA was the template. In TCRdb, the reads were re-called with MiXCR into one record per CDR3 protein. This table holds fewer than 100,000 distinct CDR3 sequences, less than 60% found once. This clonotype was observed a handful of times. Its antigen is undetermined. The ends were cut back, 0 bases at V and 6 bases at J, with 9 bases in the middle. Germline V gives CDR1 MNHNS, CDR2 SASEGT. This CDR3 is 14 amino acids long. The V gene is TRBV6-1, the J gene TRBJ2-1, with D possibly being TRBD1 or TRBD2 (5 bases each). This receptor was taken from a human donor in good health, serving as a control. Input material: sorted CD4+, CD8+, or CD8+CD57+ T cells (not recorded which) from PBMCs. The CDR3 protein is CASSEAWDGNEQFF. The CDR3 nucleotides are TGTGCCAGCAGTGAAGCTTGGGACGGCAATGAGCAGTTCTTC.